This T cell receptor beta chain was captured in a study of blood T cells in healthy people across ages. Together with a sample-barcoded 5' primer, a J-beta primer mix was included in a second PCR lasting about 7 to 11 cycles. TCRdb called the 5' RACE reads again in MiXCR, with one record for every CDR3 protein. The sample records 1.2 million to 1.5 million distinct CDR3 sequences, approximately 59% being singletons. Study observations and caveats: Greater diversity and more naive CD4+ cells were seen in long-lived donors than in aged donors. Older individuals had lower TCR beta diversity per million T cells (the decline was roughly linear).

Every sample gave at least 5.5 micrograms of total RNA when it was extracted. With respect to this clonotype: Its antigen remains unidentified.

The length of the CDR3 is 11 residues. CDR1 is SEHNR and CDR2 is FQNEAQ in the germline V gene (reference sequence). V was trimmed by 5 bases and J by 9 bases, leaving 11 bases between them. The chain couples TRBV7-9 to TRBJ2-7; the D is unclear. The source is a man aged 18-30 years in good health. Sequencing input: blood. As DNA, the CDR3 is TGTGCCAGCAGCGCCTCATCTGCGCAGTACTTC. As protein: CASSASSAQYF.